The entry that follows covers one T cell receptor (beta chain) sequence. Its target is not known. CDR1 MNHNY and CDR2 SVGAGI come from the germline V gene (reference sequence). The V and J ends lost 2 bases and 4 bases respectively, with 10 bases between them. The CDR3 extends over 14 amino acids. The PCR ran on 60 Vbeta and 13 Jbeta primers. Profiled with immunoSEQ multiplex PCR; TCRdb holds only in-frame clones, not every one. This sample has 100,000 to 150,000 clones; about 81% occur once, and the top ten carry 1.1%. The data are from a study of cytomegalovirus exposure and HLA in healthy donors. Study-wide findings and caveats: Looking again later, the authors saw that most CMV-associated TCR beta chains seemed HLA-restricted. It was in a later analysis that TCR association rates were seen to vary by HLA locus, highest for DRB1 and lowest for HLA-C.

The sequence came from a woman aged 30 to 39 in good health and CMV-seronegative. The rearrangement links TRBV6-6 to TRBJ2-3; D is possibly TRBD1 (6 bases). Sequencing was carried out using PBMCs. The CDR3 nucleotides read TGTGCCAGCAGTTACAGGGGGTTCGCAGATACGCAGTATTTT. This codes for CASSYRGFADTQYF.